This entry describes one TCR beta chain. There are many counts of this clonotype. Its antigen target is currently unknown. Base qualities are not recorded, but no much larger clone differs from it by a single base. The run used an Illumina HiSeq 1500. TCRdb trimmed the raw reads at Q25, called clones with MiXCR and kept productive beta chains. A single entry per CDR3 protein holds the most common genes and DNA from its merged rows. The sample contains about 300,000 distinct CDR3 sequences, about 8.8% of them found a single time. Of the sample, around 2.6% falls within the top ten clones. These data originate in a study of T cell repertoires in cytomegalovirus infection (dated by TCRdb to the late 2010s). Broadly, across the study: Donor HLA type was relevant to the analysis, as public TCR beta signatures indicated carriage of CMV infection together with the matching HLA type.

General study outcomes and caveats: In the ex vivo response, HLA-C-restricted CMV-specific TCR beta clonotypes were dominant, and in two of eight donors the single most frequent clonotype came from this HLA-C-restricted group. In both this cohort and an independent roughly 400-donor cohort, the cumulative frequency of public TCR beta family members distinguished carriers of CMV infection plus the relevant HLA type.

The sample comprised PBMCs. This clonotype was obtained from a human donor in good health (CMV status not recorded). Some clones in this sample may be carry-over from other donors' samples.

The encoded CDR3 is CAISGSYIATGNTIYF. The sequenced DNA is TGTGCCATCAGTGGGTCTTATATCGCTACGGGAAACACCATATATTTT. The rearrangement joined TRBV10-3 to TRBJ1-3; the D segment cannot be called with confidence. CDR1 is given as ENHRY and CDR2 as SYGVKD, both from the germline V gene. From its cysteine to its phenylalanine, the CDR3 spans 16 amino acids. Only the CDR3 part of the read is kept: 48 bases, read in frame from the first base. The junction carries 17 bases between V and J, which are trimmed by 4 bases and 4 bases respectively.